This is a list of T cell receptor beta chains from one sample in a study of blood T cells in healthy people across ages. TCRdb reprocessed the 5' RACE reads with MiXCR, giving one entry per CDR3 protein. The table records about 720,000 distinct CDR3 sequences, about a fifth of them present only once. What was sequenced was blood. The source is a man between 65 and 80 years old in good health. Each CDR3 is given with its conserved first and last residue.

v_call | cdr3_aa
TRBV20-1 | CSAPISGASYNEQFF
TRBV20-1 | CSAKTERGYGYTF
TRBV20-1 | CSAMADGNYGYTF
TRBV7-9 | CASSLAAAGNTIYF
TRBV20-1 | CSASVQVRAFF
TRBV6-1 | CASSDIRGYTF
TRBV12-3/TRBV12-4 | CASRPSQGSYEQYF
TRBV7-2 | CASSESGPNTEAFF
TRBV6-2/TRBV6-3 | CASSSGTAVDTQYF
TRBV20-1 | CSAPTGGGDMETQYF
TRBV20-1 | CSARDFVSANEKLFF
TRBV19 | CASSPTGDVDIQYF
TRBV3-1 | CASSQEEVTQYF
TRBV12-3/TRBV12-4 | CASRFGTGDPEQYF
TRBV20-1 | CSARGPADAQYF
TRBV5-1 | CASSSVRQGITSTDTQYF
TRBV28 | CASSLPGHYQETQYF
TRBV5-1 | CASSWPRRTGVVYNEQFF
TRBV28 | CASSLYGTYSNQPQHF
TRBV27 | CASSPLTQSLRNTIYF
TRBV7-2 | CASSLAGGPINEQFF
TRBV7-8 | CASSLAGPRGETQYF
TRBV27 | CASSSAGSSNQPQHF
TRBV3-1 | CASSQARDGYEQYF
TRBV5-5 | CASSLFDRTGPINEQFF
TRBV9 | CASSVGKSPLHF
TRBV29-1 | CSVRTSIDTPGYF
TRBV20-1 | CSARDMGSSLGKNIQYF
TRBV7-9 | CASSLAKSGRDEQFF
TRBV7-9 | CASSSVGAGELFF
TRBV24-1 | CATSPNDRSSTEAFF
TRBV20-1 | CSASWISYEQYF
TRBV5-1 | CASRNFDREWNIQYF
TRBV7-6 | CASRPYGQSYEQYF
TRBV12-3/TRBV12-4 | CASSFTLGANTIYF
TRBV20-1 | CSAQGAPGNTIYF
TRBV6-5 | CASSYGRGSGNTICF
TRBV5-6 | CASSLAGSRGNLQETQYF
TRBV9 | CASSVELRSEQYF
TRBV20-1 | CSATKEGTRYGYTF
TRBV7-2 | CASSLGTGQPQHF
TRBV7-8 | CASSLAGRFEAFF
TRBV5-1 | CASSFGDSGANVQTF
TRBV7-2 | CASSSQSLDGTQYF
TRBV7-2 | CASSSHQREGRVF
TRBV11-2 | CASSLVPGSVSEAFF
TRBV5-1 | CASSFLAGETYEQYF